A single T cell receptor beta chain is shown here with its context. Its antigen is currently unknown. Some clones are missing from TCRdb's copy, which holds only in-frame ones; the method was immunoSEQ multiplex PCR. The sample has about 92,000 clones; roughly 93% are singletons. This entry belongs to a study of T cell responses to AZD1222 COVID-19 vaccine. Whole-study findings and limits: Regions 160-218 and 743-854 held dominance among vaccine-associated CD4 TCRs, which spanned spike. Unmutated variant regions are reportedly the target of nearly half of TCRs that are spike-specific.

The receptor was isolated from an adult in good health. The starting material was peripheral blood, obtained on day 0 of AZD1222 vaccination.

The CDR3 sequence is CASSQNLRGVSYNSPLHF. CDR3 bases: TGTGCCAGCAGCCAAAACTTGAGGGGGGTCTCCTATAATTCACCCCTCCACTTT. The V and J genes are TRBV4-2 and TRBJ1-6; TRBD1 is a possible D gene (6 bases). The CDR3 sequence is 18 residues long. Trimming cost V 2 bases and J 0 bases, with 14 bases left between them. Germline CDR1 reads LGHNA; CDR2 reads YNFKEQ.